The sequence of this TCR beta chain was determined in a study of CD8 T cells in ankylosing spondylitis. General observations from the study: For ankylosing spondylitis blood, a TCR beta motif of 8 or 9 highly homologous variants appeared characteristic.

In the case of this clonotype: Its specificity is not known.

The germline V gene encodes CDR1 MNHNS and CDR2 SASEGT. The CDR3 consists of 13 residues. J was trimmed by 0 bases and V by 8 bases; bases with no gene match: 2. MiXCR, run by TCRdb on the 5' RACE reads, gives a single entry per CDR3 protein. The table records 450,000 or so distinct CDR3 sequences, about 24% of them present only once. The sequencing input was blood, either unsorted or a sorted T cell fraction (not recorded which). V and J are TRBV6-1 and TRBJ1-2; 8 bases map to TRBD1. The clonotype originates from a male donor with ankylosing spondylitis. CDR3 coding DNA: TGTGCCAGCGGCAGGGGGCCTAACTATGGCTACACCTTC. This encodes CASGRGPNYGYTF.